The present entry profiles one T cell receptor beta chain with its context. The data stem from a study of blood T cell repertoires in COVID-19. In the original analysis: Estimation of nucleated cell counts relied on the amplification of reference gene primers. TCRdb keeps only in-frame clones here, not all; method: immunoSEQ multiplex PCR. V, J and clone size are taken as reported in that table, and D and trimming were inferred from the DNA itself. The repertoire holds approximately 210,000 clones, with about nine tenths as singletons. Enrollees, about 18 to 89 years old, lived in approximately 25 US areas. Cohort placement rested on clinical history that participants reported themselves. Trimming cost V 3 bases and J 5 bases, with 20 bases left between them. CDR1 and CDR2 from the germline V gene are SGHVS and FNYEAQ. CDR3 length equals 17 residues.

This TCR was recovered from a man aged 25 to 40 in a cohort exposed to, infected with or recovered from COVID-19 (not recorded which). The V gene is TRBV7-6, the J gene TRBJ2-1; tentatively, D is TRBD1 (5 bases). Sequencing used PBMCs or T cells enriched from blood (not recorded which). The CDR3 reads CASSFASREVSNNEQFF. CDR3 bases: TGTGCCAGCAGCTTTGCATCCAGGGAAGTTTCGAACAATGAGCAGTTCTTC.